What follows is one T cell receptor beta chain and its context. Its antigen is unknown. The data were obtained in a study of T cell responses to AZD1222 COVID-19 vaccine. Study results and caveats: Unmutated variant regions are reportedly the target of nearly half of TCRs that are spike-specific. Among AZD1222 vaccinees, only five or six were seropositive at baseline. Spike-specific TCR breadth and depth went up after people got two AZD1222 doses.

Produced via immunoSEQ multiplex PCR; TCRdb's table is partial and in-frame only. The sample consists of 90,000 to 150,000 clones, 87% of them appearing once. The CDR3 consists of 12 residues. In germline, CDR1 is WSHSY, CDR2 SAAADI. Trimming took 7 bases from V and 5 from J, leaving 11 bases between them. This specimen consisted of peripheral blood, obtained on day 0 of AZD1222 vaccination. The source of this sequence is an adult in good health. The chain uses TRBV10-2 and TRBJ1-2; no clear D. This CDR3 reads CASTMTGYGYTF. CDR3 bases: TGCGCCAGCACCATGACGGGTTATGGCTACACCTTC.